This T cell receptor (beta chain) is from a study of T cells in Graves' hyperthyroidism and ophthalmopathy. The CDR3 runs 16 residues. Germline loops: CDR1 SGHAT, CDR2 FQNNGV. V was clipped by 5 bases and J by 4 bases; unmatched bases: 8. Template material for amplifying TCR beta CDR3 regions consisted of RNA transcripts. The study used the HTBI primer set for a first-round RT-PCR of the TCR CDR3. One entry per CDR3 protein, called by TCRdb with MiXCR from the multiplex PCR reads. The sample includes fewer than 400,000 distinct CDR3 sequences, roughly 25% of them seen just once. Newly diagnosed hyperthyroidism patients aged 18 to 65 years had disease lasting under 2 months. It was less than 13 ml of fresh peripheral blood that supplied the PBMCs. This clonotype was seen repeatedly, ten times or more.

The J gene is TRBJ2-7, the V gene TRBV11-2; 13 positions match TRBD2. The receptor comes from a middle-aged man with Graves' hyperthyroidism. Sequencing was done on a sample of blood. CDR3 nucleotide sequence: TGTGCCAGCAGCAGAGGGTCGGGACTAGCGGGGTACGAGCAGTACTTC. Translating it yields CASSRGSGLAGYEQYF.